Listed here is a single T cell receptor beta chain. This CDR3 is 12 amino acids long. The V end was cut by 4 bases, the J end by 9 bases, with 10 bases between. The germline gives CDR1 SNHLY, CDR2 FYNNEI. The data originate from a study of blood T cell repertoires in COVID-19. Study background: PBMCs, B-cell-depleted T cells, or T cells were the source of the cDNA or gDNA that made up the material.

Sequencing was performed with immunoSEQ multiplex PCR; in TCRdb, only in-frame clones are kept and a portion is missing. The table lists over 20,000 clones, under 90% of them singletons. Sequencing was carried out using peripheral blood. The rearrangement uses TRBV2 and TRBJ1-5; D uncertain. The receptor's source is a human donor in a cohort sampled during active COVID-19. The CDR3 sequence is CASSGGLGPQHF. Here the CDR3 DNA reads TGTGCCAGCAGTGGCGGTTTGGGGCCCCAGCATTTT.